These T cell receptor beta chains were read from a single sample in a study of cytomegalovirus exposure and HLA in healthy donors. Sequencing used immunoSEQ multiplex PCR; TCRdb keeps in-frame clones, though not all of them. The repertoire holds 90,000 to 110,000 clones, with roughly 15% as singletons. Material for sequencing was PBMCs. These receptors came from a female donor in good health and CMV-seronegative. Each CDR3 is given without its conserved first and last residue. For some rows the clone size is stated as once, few or many, or as a class when expanded; others skip it.

size	J	V	CDR3
few	TRBJ2-1	TRBV29-1	SVDTGTSGNNEQF
.	TRBJ2-5	TRBV14	ASSVGSLAVYQETQY
few	TRBJ2-3	TRBV19	ASSGRTGWDTDTQY
few	TRBJ2-7	TRBV11-2	ASSLGASGSYEQY
.	TRBJ2-7	TRBV4-3	ASSQVLQYNSGTGAYEQY
few	TRBJ2-3	TRBV19	ARERGGGDTQY
few	TRBJ2-1	TRBV7-6	ASTSGGLDEQF
few	TRBJ2-7	TRBV5-1	ASRQGTYEQY
.	TRBJ2-7	TRBV6-5	ASSYSGPGHYEQY
.	TRBJ2-7	TRBV11-2	ASSLELAGVNPYEQY
few	TRBJ1-2	TRBV28	ASTPGSGYT
.	TRBJ2-7	TRBV10-3	AISELASGRPEGEQY
few	TRBJ2-5	TRBV4-2	ASSQVGSGGPRETQY
few	TRBJ2-5	TRBV19	ASSMGGVSEETQY
.	TRBJ2-3	TRBV5-4	ASSDVTSGGVDTQY
.	TRBJ1-1	TRBV28	ASSLFGAVNTEAF
.	TRBJ2-7	TRBV19	ASSPDRAFYEQY
.	TRBJ1-1	TRBV18	ASSPRMMSDTEAF
.	TRBJ2-2	TRBV9	ASSVTLRGNTGELF
.	TRBJ1-1	TRBV19	ASSIWSEMNTEAF
few	TRBJ1-6	TRBV9	ASSPRDRGYSPLH
.	TRBJ2-4	TRBV19	ASSMQGRNIQY
.	TRBJ2-3	TRBV4-1	ASSQDSQDTQY
few	TRBJ2-5	TRBV5-4	ASSLGSGQETQY
few	TRBJ1-2	TRBV19	ASSIHRGSNYGYT
.	TRBJ2-7	TRBV4-1	ASSQDWEVNSGGNIYEQY
.	TRBJ1-4	TRBV15	AVRPGTGNEKLF
few	TRBJ2-7	TRBV5-4	ASSLGPTSSYEQY
.	TRBJ2-7	TRBV27	ASSRQGAGSSYEQY
few	TRBJ2-7	TRBV20-1	SAAGTHEQY
few	TRBJ2-5	TRBV7-9	ASSFLTVQETQY
few	TRBJ2-4	TRBV19	ASSLTEGTNIQY
.	TRBJ2-7	TRBV6-1	ASSEDDRVRAYEQY
few	TRBJ2-7	TRBV19	ASSPGTGRAGDEQY
few	TRBJ2-3	TRBV12-5	ASGSYRDNLQY
.	TRBJ1-1	TRBV29-1	SVEQVMNTEAF
.	TRBJ1-4	TRBV27	ASSLDSLSGEKLF
.	TRBJ2-7	TRBV5-5	ASSFGTSGSSYEQY
few	TRBJ1-2	TRBV6-5	ASSYTVPDSDYGYT
few	TRBJ1-1	TRBV4-3	ASSQARMGQGVTEAF
few	TRBJ2-7	TRBV4-3	ASSQEWVTDSYEQY
.	TRBJ1-4	TRBV18	ASSPNSWGDQLF
few	TRBJ2-1	TRBV4-3	ASSQVVEFPNEQF
.	TRBJ1-2	TRBV7-8	ASSLAGYPGAARGGYT
few	TRBJ2-3	TRBV7-8	ASSLVGGSSTDTQY
many	TRBJ1-1	TRBV2	ATKTGFTEAF
few	TRBJ1-5	TRBV30	AWSGRPNQPQH
.	TRBJ1-3	TRBV27	ASSSGDKTGNTIY
.	TRBJ2-7	TRBV4-3	ASSLAITGAYEQY
few	TRBJ2-7	TRBV9	ASSVFPGGEQY
.	TRBJ1-2	TRBV4-3	ASSQGSGPQYGYT
few	TRBJ1-1	TRBV6-4	ASSEELNTEAF
few	TRBJ2-7	TRBV10-3	AISPSPGQGTSYEQY
few	TRBJ1-4	TRBV30	AWSPGGNEKLF